Each of the 15 T cell receptor beta chains below was sequenced from the same sample in a study of T-cell reconstitution after alpha-beta-depleted transplantation in children. Construction of the TCRbeta library involved unique molecular identifiers. TCRdb fed the PCR reads into MiXCR, producing one record per CDR3 protein. The sample lists approximately 230,000 distinct CDR3 sequences, 20% to 30% occurring once. This sample comprised PBMCs, mostly from graft donor cells, obtained 360 days after TCRalphabeta/CD19-depleted stem cell transplant. These receptors were obtained from a female patient aged 2-9 years who had a stem cell transplant for congenital amegakaryocytic thrombocytopenia, so the T cells may come from the graft donor.

The rearrangement joins TRBV12-3 or TRBV12-4 to TRBJ1-5; a possible D gene is TRBD1 (6 bases). CDR3 length: 18 residues. Trimming removed 5 bases from V and 1 base from J, with 21 bases in between. CDR3 sequence (DNA): TGTGCCAGCAGTCCCCAGGGGACCGCTAAGGGGAGCAATCAGCCCCAGCATTTT. Its protein product is CASSPQGTAKGSNQPQHF.

CDR3 region: CASSPLRGRNIQYF. The CDR3 nucleotides read TGTGCCAGCAGTCCTCTAAGGGGGCGAAACATTCAGTACTTC. V usage is TRBV12-3 or TRBV12-4 and J usage is TRBJ2-4; 7 bases agree with TRBD1. There are 14 residues in the CDR3. The V and J ends lost 5 bases and 6 bases, in that order; junction bases with no gene match: 7.

The chain is built from TRBV29-1 and TRBJ2-7, with D maybe TRBD1 (6 bases). V shed 3 bases and J shed 4 bases, with 10 bases lying between them. CDR3 size: 12 residues. Germline V gives CDR1 SQVTM, CDR2 ANQGSEA. This CDR3 is CSVEIQGYEQYF. CDR3 sequence (DNA): TGCAGCGTTGAGATACAGGGATACGAGCAGTACTTC.

This clonotype was detected only a few times. V usage is TRBV4-1 and J usage is TRBJ2-5, with D possibly being TRBD1 or TRBD2 (6 bases each). Germline CDR1 and CDR2: MGHRA and YSYEKL. Trimming took off 4 bases at V and 4 bases at J, with 13 bases between the two ends. There are 14 residues in the CDR3. CDR3 protein: CASSPGARRETQYF. The CDR3 nucleotides are TGCGCCAGCAGCCCGGGGGCCCGGAGAGAGACCCAGTACTTC.

The chain carries TRBV3-1 and TRBJ2-7; D gene uncertain. There are 13 residues in the CDR3. The germline CDR1 and CDR2 sequences are LGHDT and YNNKEL (reference sequence). The germline V and J ends were trimmed by 1 base and 6 bases, with 10 bases remaining between them. The CDR3 is CASSQGSKGEQYF. CDR3 nucleotides: TGTGCCAGCAGCCAAGGCTCGAAAGGCGAGCAGTACTTC.

The table lists this clonotype with a few counts. The gene calls are TRBV4-1 and TRBJ1-2; D is unclear. There are 21 residues in the CDR3. The germline V gene encodes CDR1 MGHRA and CDR2 YSYEKL. V was shortened by 4 bases and J by 4 bases, with 34 bases between the two germline ends. CDR3 protein: CASSLQKPGQRTTLAFYGYTF. CDR3 coding DNA: TGCGCCAGCAGCCTCCAAAAGCCCGGGCAGAGAACAACGCTAGCCTTCTATGGCTACACCTTC.

This chain connects TRBV13 to TRBJ1-3, with D hard to call. CDR3 length: 12 amino acids. Germline V gives CDR1 PRHDT, CDR2 FYEKMQ (reference sequence). With 5 bases removed from V and 11 bases from J, the gap between germline ends came to 13 bases. The CDR3 loop reads CASSAPGGAIYF. Here the CDR3 DNA reads TGTGCCAGCAGCGCCCCAGGTGGAGCCATATATTTT.

This clonotype was observed a single time. The rearrangement links TRBV20-1 to TRBJ1-4, with D uncertain. Germline-derived CDR1 and CDR2 are DFQATT and SNEGSKA (reference sequence). V lost 3 bases to trimming and J lost 7 bases, with 12 bases between them. The CDR3 contains 13 residues. The CDR3 region has the DNA TGCAGTGCTAGTCACGGGGTCGGTGAAAAACTGTTTTTT. Residues: CSASHGVGEKLFF.

This clonotype was seen more than once but under ten times. The genes are TRBV7-6 and TRBJ2-5, with D possibly matching TRBD2 (6 bases). The V gene's germline CDR1 is SGHVS and CDR2 FNYEAQ. The CDR3 consists of 15 residues. The V end was cut by 0 bases, the J end by 1 base, with 9 bases between. The CDR3 spells CASSLAGGFQETQYF. The CDR3 region has the DNA TGTGCCAGCAGCTTAGCGGGAGGCTTCCAAGAGACCCAGTACTTC.

This clonotype turned up a few times. This sequence joins TRBV20-1 and TRBJ1-3; D is ambiguous. The CDR3 is made up of 14 amino acids. CDR1 DFQATT and CDR2 SNEGSKA come from the germline V gene (reference sequence). The ends were cut back, 4 bases at V and 0 bases at J, with 10 bases in the middle. CDR3 DNA sequence: TGCAGTGCTAAAGTTACCAGCTCTGGAAACACCATATATTTT. It yields the protein CSAKVTSSGNTIYF.

J is TRBJ2-3 and V is TRBV9; 7 nucleotides match TRBD2. V lost 3 bases, J lost 4 bases, and 8 bases stayed unmatched. Looked up from germline, CDR1 is SGDLS and CDR2 is YYNGEE. The CDR3 is 15 residues long. In DNA, the CDR3 is TGTGCCAGCAGCGGCACCGGGACTACCTCAGATACGCAGTATTTT. Its translation: CASSGTGTTSDTQYF.

The rearrangement links TRBV20-1 to TRBJ1-3; TRBD1 is a possible D gene (5 bases). The CDR3 spans 13 residues. V lost 3 bases to trimming and J lost 0 bases, with 6 bases between them. Germline CDR1 is DFQATT and CDR2 is SNEGSKA (reference sequence). CDR3 amino acids: CSARGGSGNTIYF. Written as DNA, the CDR3 is TGCAGTGCTAGGGGGGGCTCTGGAAACACCATATATTTT.

This clonotype was seen many times. The chain combines TRBV7-8 with TRBJ1-1; the D is unclear. Germline loops: CDR1 SGHVS, CDR2 FQNEAQ. Trimming took 1 base from V and 4 from J, leaving 7 bases between them. CDR3 length: 13 amino acids. CDR3 bases: TGTGCCAGCAGCTTAGTAATCCGCACTGAAGCTTTCTTT. Its protein product is CASSLVIRTEAFF.

CDR3 residues: CASSRGTSGVSEQYF. The CDR3 nucleotides are TGTGCCAGCAGTCGAGGGACTAGCGGGGTCTCCGAGCAGTACTTC. V gene TRBV9 combines with J gene TRBJ2-7, with 13 bases that match TRBD2. Looked up from germline, CDR1 is SGDLS and CDR2 is YYNGEE. The CDR3 runs 15 residues. V was pared by 5 bases and J by 6 bases, with 8 bases of the junction left unmatched.

This clonotype was recorded a few times. The V and J genes are TRBV28 and TRBJ1-2; TRBD1 aligns across 9 bases. V lost 6 bases and J lost 4; bases outside the gene matches: 9. The germline V gene encodes CDR1 MDHEN and CDR2 SYDVKM. The CDR3 spans 15 residues. CDR3 coding DNA: TGTGCCAGCAGCCCTCGGGACAGGGAAATCTATGGCTACACCTTC. It is translated as CASSPRDREIYGYTF.